Listed below are T cell receptor beta chains from one sample, sequenced in a study of cytomegalovirus exposure and HLA in healthy donors. Profiled with immunoSEQ multiplex PCR; TCRdb holds only in-frame clones, not every one. The table records roughly 52,000 clones, roughly 60% of them present only once. The specimen was PBMCs. These receptor sequences come from a human donor in good health. CDR3s leave out the opening cysteine and the closing phenylalanine or tryptophan. The order of the fields is clone size, V gene, CDR3 protein. Part of the rows lack a size; the others show once, few, many or a class for expanded clones.

few,TRBV7-9,ASSRPLPTLANYGYT
-,TRBV19,ASSIEVAGDYNEQF
few,TRBV5-4,ASRTYGGEEKLF
few,TRBV4-1,ASSQDIGAGNTIY
-,TRBV9,ASSILDSQAEAF
-,TRBV5-4,ASSLRGGFGANVLT
-,TRBV2,ASSDAGATNYGYT
-,TRBV12-5,ASVPLAGGPETNEQF
-,TRBV29-1,SVVETGNNSPLH
-,TRBV2,ASTAGTGSPAGLGYT
-,TRBV27,ASNSPYANTEAF
-,TRBV5-1,ASSLAFPSGGASETQY
-,TRBV15,ATSRYGTSGTYEQY
-,TRBV25-1,ASRLAGAYEQY
once,TRBV7-9,ASSPRTDNYGYT
-,TRBV19,ASRETGYPDTQY